These 8 T cell receptor beta chains originate from one sample sequenced in a study of blood T cell repertoires in COVID-19. Sequenced by immunoSEQ multiplex PCR; TCRdb stores in-frame clones only, minus some. The sample has 50,000 to 75,000 clones, 70% to 90% seen once; the top ten hold roughly 6.6%. The source material was peripheral blood. The source is a man in his 60s with acute or convalescent COVID-19.

The gene calls are TRBV30 and TRBJ2-7, with 8 bases identical to TRBD2. Germline-derived CDR1 and CDR2 are GTSNPN and SVGIG (reference sequence). The CDR3 consists of 17 residues. After removal of 0 bases from V and 3 bases from J, the junction contained 13 bases not matched to a gene. The CDR3 is CAWSVLAGGHTFYEQYF. The CDR3 region has the DNA TGTGCCTGGAGTGTACTCGCGGGGGGCCATACATTCTACGAGCAGTACTTC.

The chain has TRBV7-2 and TRBJ1-1, with 10 bases fitting TRBD1. The V and J ends lost 7 bases and 2 bases, in that order; junction bases with no gene match: 10. Germline-derived CDR1 and CDR2 are SGHTA and FQGNSA. The length of the CDR3 is 16 residues. The chain's CDR3 is CASTWDRGPSNTEAFF. CDR3 bases: TGTGCCAGCACCTGGGACAGGGGCCCTTCTAACACTGAAGCTTTCTTT.

This sequence joins TRBV4-3 and TRBJ1-2; D not certain. V was clipped by 0 bases and J by 4 bases, with 12 bases between them. The CDR3 totals 15 residues. CDR1 is LGHNA and CDR2 is YSLEER in the germline V gene. The CDR3 region is CASSQEFEGAYGYTF. DNA of the CDR3: TGCGCCAGCAGCCAAGAATTTGAGGGAGCCTATGGCTACACCTTC.

The V gene is TRBV27, the J gene TRBJ1-1, with D maybe TRBD1 (5 bases). The CDR3 runs to 14 residues. Per germline, CDR1 MNHEY and CDR2 SMNVEV (reference sequence). V lost 5 bases, J lost 5 bases, and 15 bases lay in between. This CDR3 reads CASSPRGTQTEAFF. The CDR3 region has the DNA TGTGCCAGCAGTCCCCGGGGGACCCAGACTGAAGCTTTCTTT.

This chain links TRBV3-1 (or the pseudogene TRBV3-2) with TRBJ1-2, with 7 bases that match TRBD1. V was pared by 1 base and J by 4 bases, with 0 bases of the junction left unmatched. The CDR3 totals 13 residues. Germline V lookup: CDR1 LGHDT, CDR2 YNNKEL (reference sequence). CDR3 nucleotides: TGTGCCAGCAGCCAAGCAGGGGGCTATGGCTACACCTTC. Translated: CASSQAGGYGYTF.

This chain uses TRBV7-4 with TRBJ2-5; D might be TRBD2 (5 bases). This CDR3 has 12 amino acids. Germline V gene data show CDR1 as SGHVT and CDR2 as SQSDAQ. Trimming pared 3 bases from V and 4 bases from J, leaving 6 bases between. The CDR3 nucleotides are TGTGCCAGCAGCTTGAGCGGAGAGACCCAGTACTTC. This encodes CASSLSGETQYF.

This clone was counted once. The V and J genes are TRBV7-9 and TRBJ1-6; no clear D. The CDR3 has 12 amino acids. The germline V and J ends were trimmed by 5 bases and 7 bases, with 6 bases remaining between them. Germline V gene lookup returns CDR1 SEHNR and CDR2 FQNEAQ (reference sequence). The CDR3 reads CASSHPNSPLHF. Written as DNA, the CDR3 is TGTGCCAGCAGCCATCCCAATTCACCCCTCCACTTT.

This clone was seen more than once but under ten times. The chain is built from TRBV12-5 and TRBJ1-5; 8 bases line up with TRBD1. The germline V gene encodes CDR1 LGHNT and CDR2 FRNRAP. The CDR3 spans 13 residues. J was trimmed by 5 bases and V by 4 bases; bases with no gene match: 1. CDR3 sequence reads: CASGSGGDQPQHF. CDR3 coding DNA: TGTGCTAGTGGTTCAGGGGGCGATCAGCCCCAGCATTTT. The full variable domain, with the rest looked up from reference TRBV12-5 and TRBJ1-5, is DARVTQTPRHKVTEMGQEVTMRCQPILGHNTVFWYRQTMMQGLELLAYFRNRAPLDDSGMPKDRFSAEMPDATLATLKIQPSEPRDSAVYFCASGSGGDQPQHFGDGTRLSIL.